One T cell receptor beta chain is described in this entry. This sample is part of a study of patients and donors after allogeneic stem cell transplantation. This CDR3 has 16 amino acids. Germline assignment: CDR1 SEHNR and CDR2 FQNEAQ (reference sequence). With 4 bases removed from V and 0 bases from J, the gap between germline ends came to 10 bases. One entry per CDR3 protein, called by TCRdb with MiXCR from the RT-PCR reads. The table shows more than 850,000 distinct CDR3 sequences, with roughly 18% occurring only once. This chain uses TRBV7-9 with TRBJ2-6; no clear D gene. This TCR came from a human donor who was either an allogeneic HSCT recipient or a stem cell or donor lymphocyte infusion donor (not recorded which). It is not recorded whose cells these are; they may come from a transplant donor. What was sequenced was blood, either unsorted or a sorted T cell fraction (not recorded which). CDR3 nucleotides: TGTGCCAGCAGCTCTACTATACACTCTGGGGCCAACGTCCTGACTTTC. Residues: CASSSTIHSGANVLTF.